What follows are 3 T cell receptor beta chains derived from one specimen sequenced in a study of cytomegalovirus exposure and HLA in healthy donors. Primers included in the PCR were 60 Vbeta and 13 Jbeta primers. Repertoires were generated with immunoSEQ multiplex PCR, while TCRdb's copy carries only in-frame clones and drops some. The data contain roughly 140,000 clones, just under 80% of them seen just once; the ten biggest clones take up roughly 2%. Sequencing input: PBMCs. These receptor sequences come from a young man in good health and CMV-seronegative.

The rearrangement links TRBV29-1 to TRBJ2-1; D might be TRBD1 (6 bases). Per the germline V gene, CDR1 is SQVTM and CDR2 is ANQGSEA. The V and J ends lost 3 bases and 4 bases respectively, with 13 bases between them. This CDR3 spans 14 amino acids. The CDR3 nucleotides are TGCAGCGTTGATAGGTCCAGGGGTTACAATGAGCAGTTCTTC. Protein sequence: CSVDRSRGYNEQFF.

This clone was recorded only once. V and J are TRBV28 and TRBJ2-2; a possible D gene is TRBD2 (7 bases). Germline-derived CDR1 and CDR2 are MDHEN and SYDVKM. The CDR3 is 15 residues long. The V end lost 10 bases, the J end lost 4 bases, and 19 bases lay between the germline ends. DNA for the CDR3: TGTGCCACCTCTATGGGGGGGCGAGGCACCGGGGAGCTGTTTTTT. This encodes CATSMGGRGTGELFF.

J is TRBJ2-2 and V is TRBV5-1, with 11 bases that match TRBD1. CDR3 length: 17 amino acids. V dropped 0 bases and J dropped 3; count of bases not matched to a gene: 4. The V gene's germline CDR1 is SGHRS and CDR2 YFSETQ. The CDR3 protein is CASSLDGQGAHTGELFF. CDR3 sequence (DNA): TGCGCCAGCAGCTTGGACGGACAGGGGGCCCACACCGGGGAGCTGTTTTTT.